Listed here are 25 T cell receptor beta chains from one sample, sequenced in a study of regulatory T cells in long-lasting Graves disease. Both iRepertoire HTBI primers and Arm-PCR of CDR3 regions were used to build the TCR beta libraries. TCRdb fed the multiplex PCR reads into MiXCR, producing one record per CDR3 protein. The sample includes 300,000 to 400,000 distinct CDR3 sequences, over 15% of them seen just once. Time point defined: newly diagnosed GD, antithyroid drugs for less than 3 months. RNA isolated from PBMCs was used to make the TCR library. The specimen comprised peripheral blood mononuclear cells (PBMCs), sampled at new diagnosis, from a patient treated with antithyroid drugs. The receptors shown here come from a female donor with Graves disease.

This clonotype was counted at least ten times. This chain connects TRBV5-1 to TRBJ2-1, with 14 positions matching TRBD2. Germline V gene data show CDR1 as SGHRS and CDR2 as YFSETQ. CDR3 length: 16 residues. The trim removed 4 bases at V and 4 bases at J, leaving 4 bases unmatched. CDR3 coding DNA: TGCGCCAGCAGCGAGGGACTAGCGGGAGTGTACAATGAGCAGTTCTTC. It encodes CASSEGLAGVYNEQFF.

This clonotype was seen ten or more times. The CDR3 DNA reads as TGTGCCATCAGTGATCTGGGCAGGAACTATGGCTACACCTTC. Residues: CAISDLGRNYGYTF. The gene calls are TRBV10-3 and TRBJ1-2; D gene unclear. The CDR3 is 14 residues long. The ends were cut back, 3 bases at V and 2 bases at J, with 10 bases in the middle. Germline CDR1 is ENHRY and CDR2 is SYGVKD.

This clonotype has just a few counts. The J gene is TRBJ1-2, the V gene TRBV3-1; TRBD1 matches 11 bases. Unmatched junction bases numbered 11, after V lost 1 base and J lost 4 bases. Looked up from germline, CDR1 is LGHDT and CDR2 is YNNKEL (reference sequence). The CDR3 contains 18 residues. In nucleotides, the CDR3 is TGTGCCAGCAGCCAAGGGCTTTCTGGACAGGGGGCAATCTATGGCTACACCTTC. Translation: CASSQGLSGQGAIYGYTF. The whole variable domain, filled in from reference TRBV3-1 and TRBJ1-2, reads DTAVSQTPKYLVTQMGNDKSIKCEQNLGHDTMYWYKQDSKKFLKIMFSYNNKELIINETVPNRFSPKSPDKAHLNLHINSLELGDSAVYFCASSQGLSGQGAIYGYTFGSGTRLTVV.

This chain joins TRBV10-3 and TRBJ2-7; TRBD1 matches at 9 bases. This CDR3 is built from 15 residues. V lost 3 bases to trimming and J lost 7 bases; unmatched junction nucleotides: 10. Looked up from germline, CDR1 is ENHRY and CDR2 is SYGVKD. CDR3 DNA sequence: TGTGCCATCAGTGATACGGGACAGGGTGATAAGGAGCAGTACTTC. Translating it yields CAISDTGQGDKEQYF.

This clonotype was seen a few times. V usage is TRBV6-5 and J usage is TRBJ1-1, with no clear D. The CDR3 is 15 residues long. Germline assignment: CDR1 MNHEY and CDR2 SVGAGI. Trimming removed 0 bases from V and 4 bases from J, with 12 bases in between. The CDR3 coding sequence is TGTGCCAGCAGTTACTCGACTCAAAGGGCCACTGAAGCTTTCTTT. Its translation is CASSYSTQRATEAFF.

The V call is TRBV7-2, the J call TRBJ2-7; 14 bases are a match to TRBD2. There are 15 residues in the CDR3. The V segment lost 5 bases and the J segment 9 bases; nucleotides outside the gene matches: 9. Germline CDR1 SGHTA, CDR2 FQGNSA. The chain's CDR3 is CASSPPGLAGGGQYF. The CDR3 DNA is TGTGCCAGCAGCCCCCCCGGACTAGCGGGAGGCGGGCAGTACTTC.

The sample holds a few counts of this clonotype. The chain is built from TRBV19 and TRBJ1-4; D is ambiguous. The germline CDR1 and CDR2 sequences are LNHDA and SQIVND (reference sequence). V was pared by 5 bases and J by 7 bases, with 20 bases between. This CDR3 is built from 16 residues. The DNA of the CDR3 is TGTGCCAGTAGTCCCGGGCGAGGCGGAATTTCTGAAAAACTGTTTTTT. Its protein is CASSPGRGGISEKLFF.

This clonotype was detected many times. This chain links TRBV6-1 with TRBJ2-5, with D perhaps matching TRBD2 (5 bases). Germline V gene lookup returns CDR1 MNHNS and CDR2 SASEGT. The CDR3 is made up of 15 amino acids. The V and J ends lost 6 bases and 2 bases respectively, with 16 bases between them. CDR3 coding DNA: TGTGCCAGCAGGCGCTCCGGACTGCTACAAGAGACCCAGTACTTC. This codes for CASRRSGLLQETQYF.

In its sample, this clonotype was seen many times. The rearrangement joins TRBV28 to TRBJ2-5; TRBD2 matches at 7 bases. V shed 3 bases, J shed 3 bases, and the junction held 7 bases outside the gene matches. The length of the CDR3 is 15 residues. Looked up from germline, CDR1 is MDHEN and CDR2 is SYDVKM. In DNA form, the CDR3 reads TGTGCCAGCAGTTTGATGGGACGGGGGGAAGAGACCCAGTACTTC. Translation: CASSLMGRGEETQYF.

The chain has TRBV27 and TRBJ2-7; TRBD2 aligns across 8 bases. V dropped 0 bases and J dropped 0; count of bases not matched to a gene: 1. The CDR3 length is 15 residues. Germline loops: CDR1 MNHEY, CDR2 SMNVEV (reference sequence). The CDR3 is CASSLSTSASYEQYF. CDR3 DNA: TGTGCCAGCAGTTTATCGACTAGCGCCTCCTACGAGCAGTACTTC.

This clonotype has ten or more counts. This chain joins TRBV24-1 and TRBJ2-1; D remains ambiguous. Between the trimmed V and J ends, which lost 3 bases and 4 bases, there was a span of 9 bases. The CDR3 runs 14 residues. Germline values: CDR1 KGHDR, CDR2 SFDVKD. The CDR3 sequence: CATSDGLRYNEQFF. The CDR3 nucleotides are TGTGCCACCAGTGATGGTCTTAGATACAATGAGCAGTTCTTC.

This clonotype has a handful of counts. The chain is built from TRBV12-3 or TRBV12-4 and TRBJ1-4, with 12 bases fitting TRBD1. Trimming cost V 6 bases and J 8 bases; bases outside gene matches: 4. This CDR3 spans 14 amino acids. The CDR3 region is CASRAGTGGEKLFF. In DNA form, the CDR3 reads TGTGCCAGCAGGGCCGGGACAGGGGGCGAAAAACTGTTTTTT.

The sample holds many counts of this clonotype. The chain links TRBV7-8 to TRBJ1-2; tentatively, D is TRBD1 (6 bases). CDR3 length: 14 amino acids. Germline V gene lookup returns CDR1 SGHVS and CDR2 FQNEAQ. The ends were cut back, 6 bases at V and 4 bases at J, with 15 bases in the middle. The chain's CDR3 is CASSHGQPVYGYTF. CDR3 nucleotide sequence: TGTGCCAGCAGTCATGGACAGCCGGTCTATGGCTACACCTTC.

This sequence joins TRBV9 and TRBJ2-3; no reliable D call. V gave up 4 bases and J gave up 6 bases, with 12 bases separating them. The germline CDR1 and CDR2 sequences are SGDLS and YYNGEE. The CDR3 is made up of 13 amino acids. CDR3 residues: CASSNTYVDTQYF. CDR3 in DNA: TGTGCCAGCAGCAACACCTATGTGGATACGCAGTATTTT.

This clonotype was seen repeatedly, ten times or more. The chain recombines TRBV18 with TRBJ1-1, with 10 bases matching TRBD1. Unmatched junction bases numbered 7, after V lost 4 bases and J lost 11 bases. Germline CDR1 and CDR2: KGHSH and LQKENI. CDR3 length: 13 amino acids. The CDR3 spells CASSLGQGESAFF. The CDR3 coding sequence is TGTGCCAGCTCACTTGGACAGGGGGAATCGGCTTTCTTT.

The gene calls are TRBV27 and TRBJ1-6; 7 bases fit TRBD1. The germline V gene encodes CDR1 MNHEY and CDR2 SMNVEV (reference sequence). This CDR3 is 14 amino acids long. After removal of 4 bases from V and 19 bases from J, the junction contained 16 bases not matched to a gene. For the CDR3, the DNA is TGTGCCAGCAGTTATACAGGGGATAATTCACCCCCTCACTTT. Residues: CASSYTGDNSPPHF.

This chain uses TRBV9 with TRBJ1-3, with D uncertain. V shed 3 bases and J shed 5 bases, with 12 bases lying between them. CDR3 length: 14 residues. In germline, CDR1 is SGDLS, CDR2 YYNGEE. The CDR3 region is CASSETGSRNTIYF. The CDR3 region has the DNA TGTGCCAGCAGCGAGACCGGGTCGAGAAACACCATATATTTT.

Remarks on this clonotype: No conserved phenylalanine or tryptophan ends this CDR3, so it is likely a read error. V usage is TRBV11-3 and J usage is TRBJ2-5, with 7 positions matching TRBD1. The CDR3 has 14 amino acids. Per germline, CDR1 SGHNT and CDR2 YENEEA. V shed 3 bases and J 8 bases; nucleotides not matched to a gene: 9. Written as DNA, the CDR3 is TGTGCCAGCAGCTTTCCCAGGGGGTTGGATACCCAGTACTGC. Encoded protein: CASSFPRGLDTQYC.

This clonotype was seen many times. J is TRBJ2-3 and V is TRBV7-2, with TRBD2 identical over 11 bases. V gave up 3 bases and J gave up 1 base; unmatched junction bases: 3. The CDR3 has 16 amino acids. Looked up from germline, CDR1 is SGHTA and CDR2 is FQGNSA. The CDR3 reads CASSFSSGRRTDTQYF. The CDR3 DNA is TGTGCCAGCAGCTTTTCTAGCGGGAGGCGCACAGATACGCAGTATTTT. Combining the CDR3 with reference TRBV7-2 and TRBJ2-3 gives the whole variable domain GAGVSQSPSNKVTEKGKDVELRCDPISGHTALYWYRQSLGQGLEFLIYFQGNSAPDKSGLPSDRFSAERTGGSVSTLTIQRTQQEDSAVYLCASSFSSGRRTDTQYFGPGTRLTVL.

This clonotype was detected ten times or more. J is TRBJ1-2 and V is TRBV3-1; D call uncertain. Germline-derived CDR1 and CDR2 are LGHDT and YNNKEL (reference sequence). Trimming removed 0 bases at V and 7 bases at J, with 15 bases between. The CDR3 is 15 residues long. CDR3 loop: CASSQERAGFFGYTF. CDR3 DNA: TGTGCCAGCAGCCAAGAACGGGCAGGATTCTTTGGCTACACCTTC.

To note about this clonotype: Possible read error: a much larger clone is one base away. The CDR3 does not end in the conserved phenylalanine or tryptophan, so this is likely a read error. V gene TRBV2 combines with J gene TRBJ2-7, with D unclear. This CDR3 is built from 11 residues. V lost 3 bases, J lost 7 bases, and 7 bases lay in between. Germline V gives CDR1 SNHLY, CDR2 FYNNEI. The CDR3 sequence: CASSDSLEQYS. The CDR3 bases are TGTGCCAGCAGTGATTCGTTGGAGCAGTACTCC.

CDR3 protein: CASSPGLAHKTTDTQYF. CDR3 DNA sequence: TGTGCCAGCAGCCCCGGACTAGCCCATAAAACCACAGATACGCAGTATTTT. The J gene is TRBJ2-3, the V gene TRBV13; the match to TRBD2 covers 8 bases. The J segment lost 2 bases and the V segment lost 5 bases, leaving 12 bases of the junction unmatched. The length of the CDR3 is 17 residues. CDR1 is PRHDT and CDR2 is FYEKMQ in the germline V gene (reference sequence).

This clonotype was detected many times. V and J are TRBV3-1 and TRBJ2-2, with D possibly being TRBD2 (5 bases). V shed 6 bases and J shed 8 bases, with 16 bases lying between them. Germline lookup yields CDR1 LGHDT and CDR2 YNNKEL (reference sequence). The length of the CDR3 is 14 residues. The CDR3 bases are TGTGCCAGCAGGGAATACGGACTTATTGGGGAGCTGTTTTTT. This encodes CASREYGLIGELFF.

This clonotype occurred a few times. The CDR3 nucleotides are TGTGCCTGGAGGGACCTGGGTCCCACCGGGGAGCTGTTTTTT. Its translation: CAWRDLGPTGELFF. The genes are TRBV30 and TRBJ2-2; D remains ambiguous. The CDR3 has 14 amino acids. Trimming removed 3 bases from V and 4 bases from J, with 12 bases in between. CDR1 is GTSNPN and CDR2 is SVGIG in the germline V gene (reference sequence).

This clonotype was recorded many times. The chain recombines TRBV28 with TRBJ2-1, with D perhaps TRBD1 or TRBD2 (5 bases each). CDR1 is MDHEN and CDR2 is SYDVKM in the germline V gene. CDR3 length equals 14 residues. V lost 10 bases to trimming and J lost 4 bases, with 17 bases between them. The CDR3 region has the DNA TGTGCCACCGACGGGGCGATGGTTTACAATGAGCAGTTCTTC. It codes for CATDGAMVYNEQFF.